This T cell receptor beta chain is from a study of radiotherapy plus CTLA-4 blockade in lung cancer. The wider study: Objective responses emerged in 15% to 20% of patients, and 30% to 40% attained disease control. Study results and limitations: After treatment with radiotherapy plus ipilimumab, TCR clones that came from the tumor expanded in blood.

Only in-frame clones appear in the TCRdb table, and some are missing; sequencing was by immunoSEQ multiplex PCR. Of more than 90,000 clones detected, roughly 80% appear once; the ten largest clones hold over 4%. Looked up from germline, CDR1 is SGHTS and CDR2 is YDEGEE. The CDR3 sequence is 13 residues long. V lost 7 bases, J lost 4 bases, and 12 bases lay in between. This clone was seen a handful of times. Its antigen is unknown. This chain links TRBV5-8 with TRBJ1-3; D gene ambiguous. Sequenced here: peripheral blood, sampled from a patient treated with radiotherapy plus ipilimumab. The receptor was isolated from a human donor with non-small cell lung cancer who had a partial response to radiotherapy plus ipilimumab. CDR3 sequence: CASEKHPGNTIYF. DNA for the CDR3: TGTGCCAGCGAGAAGCATCCAGGAAACACCATATATTTT.